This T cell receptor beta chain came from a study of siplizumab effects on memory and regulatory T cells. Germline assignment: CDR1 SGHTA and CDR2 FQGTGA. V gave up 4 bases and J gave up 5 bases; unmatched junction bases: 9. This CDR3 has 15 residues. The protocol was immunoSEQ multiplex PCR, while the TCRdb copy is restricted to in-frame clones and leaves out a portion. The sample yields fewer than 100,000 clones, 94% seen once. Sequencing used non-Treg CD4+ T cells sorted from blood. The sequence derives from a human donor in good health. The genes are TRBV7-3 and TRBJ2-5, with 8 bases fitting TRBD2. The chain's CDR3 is CASSWSGRYGETQYF. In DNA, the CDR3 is TGTGCCAGCAGCTGGAGCGGGAGATATGGGGAGACCCAGTACTTC. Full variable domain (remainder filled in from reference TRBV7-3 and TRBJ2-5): GAGVSQTPSNKVTEKGKYVELRCDPISGHTALYWYRQSLGQGPEFLIYFQGTGAADDSGLPNDRFFAVRPEGSVSTLKIQRTERGDSAVYLCASSWSGRYGETQYFGPGTRLLVL.